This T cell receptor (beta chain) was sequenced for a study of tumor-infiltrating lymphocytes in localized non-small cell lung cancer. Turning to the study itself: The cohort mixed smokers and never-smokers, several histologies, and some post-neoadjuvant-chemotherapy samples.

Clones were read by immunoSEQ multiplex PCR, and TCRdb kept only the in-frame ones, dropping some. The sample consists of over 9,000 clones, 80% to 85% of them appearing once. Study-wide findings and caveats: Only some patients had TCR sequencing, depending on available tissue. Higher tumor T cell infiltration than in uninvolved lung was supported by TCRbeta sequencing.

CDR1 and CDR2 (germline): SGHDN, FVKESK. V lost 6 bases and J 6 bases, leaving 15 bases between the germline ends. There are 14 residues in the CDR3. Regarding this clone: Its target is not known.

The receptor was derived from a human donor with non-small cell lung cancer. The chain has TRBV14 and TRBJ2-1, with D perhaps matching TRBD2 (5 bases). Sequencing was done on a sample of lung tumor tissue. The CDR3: CASSPGNLRNEQFF. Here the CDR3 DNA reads TGTGCCAGCAGTCCCGGGAACCTTCGCAATGAGCAGTTCTTC. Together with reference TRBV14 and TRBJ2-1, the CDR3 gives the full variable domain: EAGVTQFPSHSVIEKGQTVTLRCDPISGHDNLYWYRRVMGKEIKFLLHFVKESKQDESGMPNNRFLAERTGGTYSTLKVQPAELEDSGVYFCASSPGNLRNEQFFGPGTRLTVL.